One sample yielded the 22 T cell receptor beta chains listed below, sequenced in a study of T cells in women clearing cervical HPV infection. The data were produced by immunoSEQ multiplex PCR, yet TCRdb's version contains in-frame clones alone and is incomplete. The repertoire table contains fewer than 30,000 clones. Sequencing was performed on blood buffy coat. The receptors shown here come from a woman aged 18-69 years with a cervical HPV16 infection that either progressed to CIN3+ or cleared (not recorded which).

Notes on this clone: The read terminates 3 residues before the CDR3 end, so the remaining end is supplied by the germline J gene. V is TRBV30 and J is TRBJ1-4; D is unclear. The CDR3 has 11 residues. The germline CDR1 and CDR2 sequences are GTSNPN and SVGIG (reference sequence). CDR3 DNA (partial): TGTGCCTGGAGCCAGAATTCACCA. Amino acid sequence: CAWSQNSP. The entire CDR3 protein reads CAWSQNSPLFF.

About this clone: Sequencing ends 3 residues short of the CDR3 end; the germline J gene provides the rest. The rearrangement joins TRBV5-1 to TRBJ2-3; a possible D gene is TRBD2 (5 bases). Germline V gene data show CDR1 as SGHRS and CDR2 as YFSETQ. CDR3 length: 15 residues. V lost 0 bases and J lost 3, with 11 bases in between. The DNA read from the CDR3 is TGCGCCAGCAGCTTGGCCGGGGTAGTTACAGATACG. Protein product: CASSLAGVVTDT. The full-length CDR3 reads as CASSLAGVVTDTQYF.

Details on this clone: The CDR3 is cut off 3 residues early in the read; its end comes from the germline J gene. This chain connects TRBV19 to TRBJ1-2, with TRBD1 as a possible D gene (6 bases). The germline CDR1 and CDR2 sequences are LNHDA and SQIVND (reference sequence). Between the trimmed V and J ends, which lost 5 bases and 2 bases, there was a span of 12 bases. The CDR3 is 14 amino acids. CDR3 in amino acids: CASSLRTANYGYTF. The DNA read from the CDR3 is TGTGCCAGTAGTCTCCGGACAGCCAACTATGGC.

Comments on this clone: The read halts 3 residues ahead of the CDR3 end, with the missing end drawn from the germline J gene. The V and J genes are TRBV7-2 and TRBJ1-4; 7 nucleotides line up with TRBD1. The trim removed 3 bases at V and 7 bases at J, leaving 8 bases unmatched. The CDR3 consists of 15 residues. The germline gives CDR1 SGHTA, CDR2 FQGNSA. CDR3 sequence reads: CASSLHRGKGEKLFF. The DNA read from the CDR3 is TGTGCCAGCAGCTTGCACAGGGGAAAGGGTGAAAAA.

On this clone: The read ends 3 residues shy of where the CDR3 ends; the end is completed using the germline J gene. V is TRBV30 and J is TRBJ1-1; no clear D gene. The CDR3 has 15 amino acids. V lost 3 bases and J lost 1, with 15 bases in between. Looked up from germline, CDR1 is GTSNPN and CDR2 is SVGIG (reference sequence). This CDR3 is CAWSRFDMGNTEAFF. CDR3 DNA (partial): TGTGCCTGGAGCCGTTTTGACATGGGGAACACTGAA.

To note about this clone: The read stops 3 residues short of the end of the CDR3; the missing end is completed from the germline J gene. The rearrangement joins TRBV30 to TRBJ1-2; 7 nucleotides agree with TRBD1. The CDR3 is 12 amino acids. The germline V gene encodes CDR1 GTSNPN and CDR2 SVGIG (reference sequence). After removal of 3 bases from V and 3 bases from J, the junction contained 1 base not matched to a gene. CDR3: CAWSGQDYGYTF. The part of the CDR3 DNA that was read is TGTGCCTGGAGCGGACAGGACTATGGC.

On this clone: Read coverage stops 3 residues before the CDR3 terminus; the germline J gene supplies the remainder. The chain carries TRBV28 and TRBJ1-3; no definite D call. Per germline, CDR1 MDHEN and CDR2 SYDVKM. This CDR3 is 15 amino acids long. Trimming cost V 3 bases and J 0 bases, with 9 bases left between them. CDR3 DNA, as far as it was read: TGTGCCAGCAGTTTCCATGGCAGCTCTGGAAACACC. Translation: CASSFHGSSGNT. The whole CDR3 reads CASSFHGSSGNTIYF.

For this clone: Read coverage stops 3 residues before the CDR3 terminus; the germline J gene supplies the remainder. The rearrangement links TRBV30 to TRBJ2-3, with D hard to call. There are 14 residues in the CDR3. Germline V gene data show CDR1 as GTSNPN and CDR2 as SVGIG (reference sequence). The ends were cut back, 2 bases at V and 1 base at J, with 10 bases in the middle. The CDR3 sequence is CAWSSAIGTDTQYF. The sequenced part of the CDR3 DNA is TGTGCCTGGAGTTCAGCGATTGGCACAGATACG.

As to this clone: The read terminates 3 residues ahead of where the CDR3 ends, so the germline J gene completes it. The rearrangement uses TRBV20-1 and TRBJ2-3; 15 positions match TRBD2. V lost 5 bases and J lost 5; bases outside the gene matches: 8. This CDR3 has 16 amino acids. CDR1 DFQATT and CDR2 SNEGSKA come from the germline V gene (reference sequence). CDR3 bases read: TGCAGTGCTCGTGGGACTAGCGGGAGGAAAGGAGATACG. It codes for CSARGTSGRKGDT. Given in full, the CDR3 is CSARGTSGRKGDTQYF.

As concerns this clone: The sequenced fragment ends 3 residues before the CDR3 boundary, so the rest is inferred from the germline J gene. The chain has TRBV5-1 and TRBJ1-2; possible D gene TRBD1, 6 bases. The CDR3 extends over 16 amino acids. The V end was cut by 5 bases, the J end by 6 bases, with 23 bases between. In germline, CDR1 is SGHRS, CDR2 YFSETQ. The CDR3 protein is CASRNPAGGAYDGYTF. CDR3 DNA (partial): TGCGCCAGCAGGAACCCCGCGGGGGGCGCTTATGATGGC.

As concerns this clone: The observed sequence ends 3 residues before the CDR3 terminus, with the missing tail filled in from the germline J gene. The rearrangement uses TRBV5-5 and TRBJ1-2; perhaps TRBD1 as D (6 bases). Per the germline V gene, CDR1 is SGHKS and CDR2 is YYEKEE (reference sequence). The CDR3 is made up of 15 amino acids. V lost 3 bases, J lost 1 base, and 13 bases lay in between. The CDR3 region is CASSWTASFNYGYTF. CDR3 DNA, as far as it was read: TGTGCCAGCAGCTGGACAGCCAGTTTTAACTATGGC.

On this clone itself: The CDR3 end falls 3 residues outside the read, so it is completed with the germline J gene. The chain is built from TRBV4-2 and TRBJ2-2; unclear D gene. The germline V gene encodes CDR1 LGHNA and CDR2 YNFKEQ. The V end lost 1 base, the J end lost 4 bases, and 7 bases lay between the germline ends. This CDR3 contains 14 residues. The CDR3 DNA, read in part, is TGTGCCAGCAGCCAAGTACAGCCCACCGGGGAG. Its translation is CASSQVQPTGE. The whole CDR3 sequence reads CASSQVQPTGELFF.

Remarks on this clone: The read terminates 3 residues before the CDR3 end, so the remaining end is supplied by the germline J gene. V usage is TRBV5-1 and J usage is TRBJ1-4, with TRBD1 matching over 10 bases. Germline V gene lookup returns CDR1 SGHRS and CDR2 YFSETQ. There are 17 residues in the CDR3. The CDR3 DNA, read in part, is TGCGCCAGCAGCTGGACAGGGGGGGCAAGTGGGGCCAACGTA. This sequence encodes CASSWTGGASGANV. The CDR3 as a whole reads CASSWTGGASGANVLFF.

As for this clone: The sequence runs out 3 residues before the end of the CDR3; the remainder is reconstructed from the germline J gene. The chain combines TRBV2 with TRBJ1-2, with D possibly TRBD1 on 5 matching bases. Germline values: CDR1 SNHLY, CDR2 FYNNEI. Trimming cost V 6 bases and J 4 bases, with 18 bases left between them. CDR3 length equals 15 residues. The part of the CDR3 DNA that was read is TGTGCCAGCAGCGCAGGCTCCGGGGGGTCCTATGGC. This gives the protein CASSAGSGGSYG. The whole CDR3 reads CASSAGSGGSYGYTF.

Points on this clone: Its ends do not fully match the called genes, so a read error is possible. Read coverage stops 3 residues before the CDR3 terminus; the germline J gene supplies the remainder. Other DNA sequences in this sample translate to the same CDR3. The V call is TRBV7-9, the J call TRBJ1-3; 7 bases are shared with TRBD1. Germline loops: CDR1 SEHNR, CDR2 FQNEAQ (reference sequence). The CDR3 covers 15 residues. CDR3 sequence: CASSSDRNSGNTIYF. The CDR3 bases that were read are TGTGCCAGCAGCTCGGACAGGAACTCTGGAAACACG.

A remark on this clone: With the read ending 3 residues before the CDR3 end, the germline J gene is used to fill in that end. The V gene is TRBV5-1, the J gene TRBJ2-3, with 9 bases that match TRBD2. With V trimmed by 5 bases and J by 5 bases, 12 bases remained unmatched. CDR1 and CDR2 from the germline V gene are SGHRS and YFSETQ. CDR3 length: 16 amino acids. The CDR3 bases that were read are TGCGCCAGCAGTTTTGATTGGCGGGAGGGTGGAGATACG. It codes for CASSFDWREGGDT. The entire CDR3 sequence reads CASSFDWREGGDTQYF.

About this clone: The read terminates 3 residues before the CDR3 end, so the remaining end is supplied by the germline J gene. The V and J genes are TRBV18 and TRBJ2-7, with 9 positions matching TRBD1. Germline CDR1 is KGHSH and CDR2 is LQKENI. The CDR3 is 16 residues long. Trimming took 4 bases from V and 5 from J; bases not matched to a gene: 12. The DNA read from the CDR3 is TGTGCCAGCTCACTATCTCCACCGGGACAGGGCCACGAG. It specifies CASSLSPPGQGHE. The full CDR3 reads CASSLSPPGQGHEQYF. Filled out from reference TRBV18 and TRBJ2-7, the complete variable domain reads NAGVMQNPRHLVRRRGQEARLRCSPMKGHSHVYWYRQLPEEGLKFMVYLQKENIIDESGMPKERFSAEFPKEGPSILRIQQVVRGDSAAYFCASSLSPPGQGHEQYFGPGTRLTVT.

A note on this clone: The CDR3 is cut off 3 residues early in the read; its end comes from the germline J gene. The J gene is TRBJ2-7, the V gene TRBV7-2; a possible D gene is TRBD1 (5 bases). V lost 0 bases, J lost 2 bases, and 11 bases lay in between. This CDR3 has 15 amino acids. CDR1 and CDR2 from the germline V gene are SGHTA and FQGNSA. The CDR3 sequence: CASSLALDTPYEQYF. The sequenced part of the CDR3 DNA is TGTGCCAGCAGCTTAGCGCTGGACACTCCCTACGAG. Combining the CDR3 with reference TRBV7-2 and TRBJ2-7 gives the whole variable domain GAGVSQSPSNKVTEKGKDVELRCDPISGHTALYWYRQSLGQGLEFLIYFQGNSAPDKSGLPSDRFSAERTGGSVSTLTIQRTQQEDSAVYLCASSLALDTPYEQYFGPGTRLTVT.

As to this clone: The read ends 3 residues early relative to the CDR3; the germline J gene fills the gap. The gene calls are TRBV28 and TRBJ2-1, with a possible D match to TRBD2 (6 bases). The V end was cut by 1 base, the J end by 0 bases, with 13 bases between. Germline V CDR1 and CDR2: MDHEN, SYDVKM. The CDR3 runs to 17 residues. The sequenced part of the CDR3 DNA is TGTGCCAGCAGTTTATATGGGCGGGGATTCTCCTACAATGAG. Amino acid sequence: CASSLYGRGFSYNE. The whole CDR3 protein is CASSLYGRGFSYNEQFF.

For this clone: The CDR3 is cut off 3 residues early in the read; its end comes from the germline J gene. V is TRBV6-2 or TRBV6-3 and J is TRBJ1-1; 8 nucleotides line up with TRBD1. The germline CDR1 and CDR2 sequences are MNHEY and SVGEGT. Trimming removed 5 bases from V and 1 base from J; junction bases left unmatched: 9. The CDR3 loop spans 16 amino acids. The CDR3: CASSRPGGAGNTEAFF. Incomplete CDR3 DNA: TGTGCCAGCAGTAGGCCAGGGGGCGCGGGGAACACTGAA.

On this clone itself: The read falls 3 residues short of the CDR3 end, and the missing part is taken from the germline J gene. The chain is built from TRBV30 and TRBJ2-5, with 10 bases identical to TRBD2. CDR3 size: 16 residues. Per germline, CDR1 GTSNPN and CDR2 SVGIG (reference sequence). Unmatched junction bases numbered 9, after V lost 0 bases and J lost 5 bases. CDR3 protein: CAWSVLVAGGGETQYF. Partial CDR3 DNA: TGTGCCTGGAGTGTACTAGTAGCGGGAGGTGGGGAGACC.

As concerns this clone: The CDR3 end falls 3 residues outside the read, so it is completed with the germline J gene. The rearrangement links TRBV19 to TRBJ2-2; TRBD1 agrees at 9 bases. Germline values: CDR1 LNHDA, CDR2 SQIVND (reference sequence). The CDR3 length is 18 residues. CDR3 residues: CASSIGTGSKATNEKLFF. The covered CDR3 bases are TGTGCCAGTAGTATCGGGACAGGGAGTAAGGCAACTAATGAAAAG.